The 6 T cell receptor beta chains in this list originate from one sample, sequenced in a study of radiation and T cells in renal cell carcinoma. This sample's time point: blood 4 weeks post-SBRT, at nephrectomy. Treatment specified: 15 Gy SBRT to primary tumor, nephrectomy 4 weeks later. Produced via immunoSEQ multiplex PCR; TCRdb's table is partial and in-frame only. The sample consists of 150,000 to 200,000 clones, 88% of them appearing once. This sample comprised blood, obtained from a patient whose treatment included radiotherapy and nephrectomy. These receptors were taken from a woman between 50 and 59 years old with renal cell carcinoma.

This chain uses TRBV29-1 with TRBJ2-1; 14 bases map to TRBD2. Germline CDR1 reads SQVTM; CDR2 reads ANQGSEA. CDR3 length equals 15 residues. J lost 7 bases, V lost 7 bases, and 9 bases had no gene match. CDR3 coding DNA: TGCAGCGGCCGACTAGCGGGGGGGCCTCAAAATGAGCAGTTCTTC. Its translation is CSGRLAGGPQNEQFF.

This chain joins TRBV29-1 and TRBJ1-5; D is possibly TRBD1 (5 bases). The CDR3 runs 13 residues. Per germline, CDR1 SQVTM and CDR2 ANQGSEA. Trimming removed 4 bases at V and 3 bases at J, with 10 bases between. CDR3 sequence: CSVVTGSNQPQHF. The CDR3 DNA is TGCAGCGTTGTCACAGGTTCCAATCAGCCCCAGCATTTT.

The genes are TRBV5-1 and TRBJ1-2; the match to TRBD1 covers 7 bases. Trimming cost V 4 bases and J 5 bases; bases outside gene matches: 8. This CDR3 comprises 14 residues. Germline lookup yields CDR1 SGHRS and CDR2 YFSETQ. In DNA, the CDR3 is TGCGCCAGCAGCCTCAACAGGGGTCCTTATGGCTACACCTTC. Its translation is CASSLNRGPYGYTF. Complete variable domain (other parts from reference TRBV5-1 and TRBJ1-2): KAGVTQTPRYLIKTRGQQVTLSCSPISGHRSVSWYQQTPGQGLQFLFEYFSETQRNKGNFPGRFSGRQFSNSRSEMNVSTLELGDSALYLCASSLNRGPYGYTFGSGTRLTVV.

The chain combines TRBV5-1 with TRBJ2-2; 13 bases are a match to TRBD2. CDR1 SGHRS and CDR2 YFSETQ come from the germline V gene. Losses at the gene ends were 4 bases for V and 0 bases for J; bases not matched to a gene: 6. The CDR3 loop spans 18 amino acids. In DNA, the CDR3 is TGCGCCAGCAGCCCTCGACTAGCGGGGGGCTCGAACACCGGGGAGCTGTTTTTT. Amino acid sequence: CASSPRLAGGSNTGELFF.

The CDR3 DNA reads TGTGCCAGTAGTACACGGGCCACTACTGGAAACACCATATATTTT. This gives the protein CASSTRATTGNTIYF. The chain joins TRBV19 to TRBJ1-3; D is uncertain. Trimming left V 4 bases short and J 2 bases short, with 12 bases between. This CDR3 is built from 15 residues. CDR1 LNHDA and CDR2 SQIVND come from the germline V gene (reference sequence).

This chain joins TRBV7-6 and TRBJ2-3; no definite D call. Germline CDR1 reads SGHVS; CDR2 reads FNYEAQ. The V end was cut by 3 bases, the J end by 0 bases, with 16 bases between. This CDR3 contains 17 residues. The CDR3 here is CASSFYAGPPSTDTQYF. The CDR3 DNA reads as TGTGCCAGCAGCTTCTATGCCGGGCCGCCTAGCACAGATACGCAGTATTTT.